The 27 T cell receptor beta chains below were found in one sample sequenced in a study of shared clonotypes between healthy human individuals. The protocol was immunoSEQ multiplex PCR, while the TCRdb copy is restricted to in-frame clones and leaves out a portion. The sample has around 1.5 million clones, 95% to 99% seen once. Sequencing input: naive CD4+ T cells sorted from blood. Subset indicated: CD45RA+ positively selected. These receptors all stem from a man in his thirties or forties in good health.

The chain joins TRBV30 to TRBJ1-3, with unresolved D. Trimming took 2 bases from V and 8 from J, leaving 13 bases between them. This CDR3 region has 13 residues. The germline CDR1 and CDR2 sequences are GTSNPN and SVGIG (reference sequence). CDR3 protein: CAWSLTSGDTIYF. CDR3 DNA sequence: TGTGCCTGGAGTCTAACCAGCGGGGACACCATATATTTT.

The rearrangement uses TRBV5-1 and TRBJ2-1; possible D gene TRBD1, 6 bases. CDR1 SGHRS and CDR2 YFSETQ come from the germline V gene. Trimming stripped 1 base from V and 6 bases from J, with 11 bases between. The CDR3 is made up of 14 amino acids. The CDR3 region is CASSLTGLGNEQFF. The CDR3 nucleotides are TGCGCCAGCAGCTTGACAGGGTTGGGCAATGAGCAGTTCTTC. Variable domain in full (rest from reference TRBV5-1 and TRBJ2-1): KAGVTQTPRYLIKTRGQQVTLSCSPISGHRSVSWYQQTPGQGLQFLFEYFSETQRNKGNFPGRFSGRQFSNSRSEMNVSTLELGDSALYLCASSLTGLGNEQFFGPGTRLTVL.

Remarks on this clone: The sample contains more than one DNA sequence encoding this CDR3. The CDR3 reads CASSLASQETQYF. Here the CDR3 DNA reads TGTGCCAGCAGCTTAGCGAGCCAAGAGACCCAGTACTTC. The chain combines TRBV7-2 with TRBJ2-5, with D hard to call. Germline values: CDR1 SGHTA, CDR2 FQGNSA. This CDR3 region has 13 residues. Trimming removed 0 bases at V and 1 base at J, with 3 bases between.

This rearrangement joins TRBV6-1 to TRBJ1-1; a possible D gene is TRBD1 (5 bases). CDR3 length: 15 amino acids. Germline V gene data show CDR1 as MNHNS and CDR2 as SASEGT. Trimming took 8 bases from V and 1 from J, leaving 17 bases between them. The chain's CDR3 is CASSSLDSPNTEAFF. The CDR3, as DNA: TGTGCCAGCTCTTCACTCGACAGCCCGAACACTGAAGCTTTCTTT.

The J gene is TRBJ2-1, the V gene TRBV19, with TRBD2 as a possible D gene (6 bases). This CDR3 is 15 amino acids long. Trimming took off 1 base at V and 6 bases at J, with 13 bases between the two ends. Germline loops: CDR1 LNHDA, CDR2 SQIVND (reference sequence). The CDR3 region has the DNA TGTGCCAGTAGTATAGGCGGGACTGCCTCCAATGAGCAGTTCTTC. Its translation is CASSIGGTASNEQFF.

The rearrangement uses TRBV4-3 and TRBJ2-7; 9 positions match TRBD1. The CDR3 length is 15 residues. Germline CDR1 and CDR2: LGHNA and YSLEER. Trimming cost V 1 base and J 1 base; bases outside gene matches: 2. In DNA, the CDR3 is TGCGCCAGCAGCCAAGGGACAGGGGAATCCTACGAGCAGTACTTC. It encodes CASSQGTGESYEQYF.

CDR3 bases: TGTGCCAGCAGCTTAGCCCACGAGCAGTACTTC. Protein product: CASSLAHEQYF. The chain joins TRBV11-2 to TRBJ2-7; D is uncertain. From germline, CDR1 is SGHAT and CDR2 FQNNGV. V lost 1 base, J lost 5 bases, and 3 bases lay in between. The CDR3 has 11 residues.

The rearrangement joins TRBV6-4 to TRBJ2-3, with 7 bases identical to TRBD1. Germline V gene data show CDR1 as MRHNA and CDR2 as SNTAGT. The CDR3 length is 15 residues. V lost 2 bases to trimming and J lost 1 base; unmatched junction nucleotides: 3. The CDR3 DNA is TGTGCCAGCAGTGACCCCCAGGGGGGCACAGATACGCAGTATTTT. Translating gives CASSDPQGGTDTQYF.

The V gene is TRBV18, the J gene TRBJ2-5; D is possibly TRBD1 (6 bases). Germline assignment: CDR1 KGHSH and CDR2 LQKENI. V shed 8 bases and J shed 2 bases, with 15 bases lying between them. The CDR3 runs 14 residues. CDR3 sequence: CASRLQGRQETQYF. The CDR3 DNA reads as TGTGCCAGCCGACTTCAGGGGCGACAAGAGACCCAGTACTTC.

The J gene is TRBJ2-7, the V gene TRBV6-7; 7 nucleotides align to TRBD1. TRBV6-7 is treated as an ORF (open reading frame) with a function not yet certain. This CDR3 is 20 amino acids long. V shed 2 bases, J shed 0 bases, and the junction held 19 bases outside the gene matches. The CDR3 bases are TGTGCCAGCAGTTACCGAGCTTCGACAGGGCGCGGTTTTAGCTCCTACGAGCAGTACTTC. This codes for CASSYRASTGRGFSSYEQYF.

The V and J genes are TRBV11-2 and TRBJ2-1, with TRBD2 matching over 7 bases. Germline CDR1 SGHAT, CDR2 FQNNGV. V gave up 5 bases and J gave up 8 bases; unmatched junction bases: 21. The length of the CDR3 is 18 residues. The CDR3: CASSRTQMAGVSKDEQFF. CDR3 in DNA: TGTGCCAGCAGCCGGACTCAAATGGCGGGAGTAAGTAAGGATGAGCAGTTCTTC.

The rearrangement uses TRBV5-4 and TRBJ2-7, with 8 nucleotides matching TRBD1. Germline CDR1 is SGHNT and CDR2 is YYREEE (reference sequence). The CDR3 is 14 amino acids. J gave up 6 bases and V 4 bases, and 9 bases lay outside the gene matches. The CDR3 nucleotides read TGTGCCAGCAGCCCTAGGACAGGGATCGGCGAGCAGTACTTC. This encodes CASSPRTGIGEQYF.

V and J are TRBV27 and TRBJ2-1; 11 positions match TRBD2. CDR1 is MNHEY and CDR2 is SMNVEV in the germline V gene (reference sequence). The ends lost 8 bases at V and 7 bases at J; junction bases unmatched: 13. The CDR3 runs to 16 residues. Written as DNA, the CDR3 is TGTGCCAGCGCTGGGTTAGCGGGAGGGAGTGGGAATGAGCAGTTCTTC. Translation: CASAGLAGGSGNEQFF.

This chain links TRBV12-5 with TRBJ1-2, with TRBD1 matching over 8 bases. Trimming cost V 3 bases and J 3 bases; bases outside gene matches: 21. CDR1 and CDR2 (germline): LGHNT, FRNRAP. This CDR3 has 20 amino acids. The CDR3 sequence is CASGFQTKNGQGLFDYGYTF. The CDR3, as DNA: TGTGCTAGTGGTTTCCAAACTAAGAACGGACAGGGCCTTTTTGACTATGGCTACACCTTC.

The CDR3 spells CASAARDGVGGETQYF. The CDR3 DNA reads as TGTGCTAGTGCGGCTAGGGACGGAGTTGGGGGAGAGACCCAGTACTTC. The chain recombines TRBV12-5 with TRBJ2-5, with D perhaps assigned TRBD1 or TRBD2 (5 bases each). The V gene's germline CDR1 is LGHNT and CDR2 FRNRAP. The ends were cut back, 7 bases at V and 4 bases at J, with 22 bases in the middle. The CDR3 has 16 residues. Combining the CDR3 with reference TRBV12-5 and TRBJ2-5 gives the whole variable domain DARVTQTPRHKVTEMGQEVTMRCQPILGHNTVFWYRQTMMQGLELLAYFRNRAPLDDSGMPKDRFSAEMPDATLATLKIQPSEPRDSAVYFCASAARDGVGGETQYFGPGTRLLVL.

This chain joins TRBV4-3 and TRBJ2-2; 8 bases are shared with TRBD2. Trimming removed 2 bases from V and 6 bases from J; junction bases left unmatched: 14. Per the germline V gene, CDR1 is LGHNA and CDR2 is YSLEER. This CDR3 contains 18 residues. In DNA, the CDR3 is TGCGCCAGCAGCCAACTTCCGGGGCAGCGGGAGAAGGCCGGGGAGCTGTTTTTT. It specifies CASSQLPGQREKAGELFF.

The chain employs TRBV4-1 and TRBJ2-5, with D maybe TRBD1 (6 bases). Looked up from germline, CDR1 is MGHRA and CDR2 is YSYEKL. CDR3 size: 14 residues. The V gene lost 2 bases and the J gene lost 5 bases, with 12 bases spanning the gap. DNA for the CDR3: TGCGCCAGCAGCCAAACACAGGGTGGGGAGACCCAGTACTTC. The encoded protein is CASSQTQGGETQYF.

This chain connects TRBV5-1 to TRBJ2-1; D unresolved. Germline CDR1 is SGHRS and CDR2 is YFSETQ. Trimming cost V 0 bases and J 8 bases, with 12 bases left between them. This CDR3 spans 14 amino acids. The CDR3 DNA sequence: TGCGCCAGCAGCTTGGTACAGTCCCCGGATGAGCAGTTCTTC. Protein sequence: CASSLVQSPDEQFF.

The CDR3 spells CASSLRLAANTGELFF. CDR3 nucleotides: TGTGCCAGCAGCCTTAGACTAGCGGCGAACACCGGGGAGCTGTTTTTT. This rearrangement joins TRBV9 to TRBJ2-2, with TRBD2 matching over 9 bases. Germline values: CDR1 SGDLS, CDR2 YYNGEE. CDR3 length equals 16 residues. The V gene end was trimmed by 4 bases and the J gene end by 0 bases; junction bases not matched to a gene: 4.

The chain has TRBV6-1 and TRBJ2-7; D is uncertain. This CDR3 is built from 13 residues. V was clipped by 9 bases and J by 0 bases, with 12 bases between them. Germline V gene lookup returns CDR1 MNHNS and CDR2 SASEGT. The CDR3 here is CASAVYTSYEQYF. In nucleotides, the CDR3 is TGTGCCAGTGCCGTCTATACCTCCTACGAGCAGTACTTC.

The chain has TRBV2 and TRBJ2-5; 9 bases are a match to TRBD1. Germline-derived CDR1 and CDR2 are SNHLY and FYNNEI. This CDR3 is 14 amino acids long. V lost 6 bases, J lost 2 bases, and 4 bases stayed unmatched. In DNA form, the CDR3 reads TGTGCCAGCAGGGGGACAGGGAGGCAAGAGACCCAGTACTTC. This gives the protein CASRGTGRQETQYF.

The chain joins TRBV6-5 to TRBJ2-2, with D unresolved. This CDR3 contains 13 residues. Germline V lookup: CDR1 MNHEY, CDR2 SVGAGI. V was trimmed by 6 bases and J by 6 bases, leaving 11 bases between them. The CDR3: CASRTTAAGELFF. For the CDR3, the DNA is TGTGCCAGCAGAACGACGGCGGCCGGGGAGCTGTTTTTT.

The chain uses TRBV6-1 and TRBJ1-3; D is perhaps TRBD1 (5 bases). Trimming left V 8 bases short and J 4 bases short, with 15 bases between. This CDR3 contains 14 residues. Germline CDR1 and CDR2: MNHNS and SASEGT. The CDR3: CASEWWGGGNTIYF. In nucleotides, the CDR3 is TGTGCCAGCGAGTGGTGGGGGGGAGGAAACACCATATATTTT.

V is TRBV25-1 and J is TRBJ2-7; TRBD1 matches 10 bases. There are 14 residues in the CDR3. V shed 5 bases, J shed 5 bases, and the junction held 6 bases outside the gene matches. In germline, CDR1 is MGHDK, CDR2 SYGVNS. CDR3 DNA: TGTGCCAGCAGTTCGACAGGGGGCGAGGACGAGCAGTACTTC. It yields the protein CASSSTGGEDEQYF.

The chain uses TRBV29-1 and TRBJ2-1; D tentatively fits TRBD1 or TRBD2 (5 bases each). The ends were cut back, 7 bases at V and 8 bases at J, with 9 bases in the middle. The CDR3 has 10 residues. The germline V gene encodes CDR1 SQVTM and CDR2 ANQGSEA. The chain's CDR3 is CSAGADEQFF. CDR3 DNA: TGCAGCGCCGGGGCCGATGAGCAGTTCTTC.

V usage is TRBV7-9 and J usage is TRBJ2-5; TRBD2 agrees at 10 bases. Germline trimming cut 4 bases from V and 10 bases from J; bases unmatched to any gene: 9. The germline CDR1 and CDR2 sequences are SEHNR and FQNEAQ (reference sequence). CDR3 length: 14 residues. DNA of the CDR3: TGTGCCAGCAGCTATACCGGGACTAGCGACGTCCAGTACTTC. It specifies CASSYTGTSDVQYF.

This clone was observed once. The chain combines TRBV7-8 with TRBJ2-2; 7 bases line up with TRBD1. Germline V gives CDR1 SGHVS, CDR2 FQNEAQ. CDR3 size: 16 residues. The V gene end was trimmed by 5 bases and the J gene end by 1 base; junction bases not matched to a gene: 7. The chain's CDR3 is CASSRGDRVNTGELFF. CDR3 nucleotide sequence: TGTGCCAGCAGCCGAGGAGACAGGGTGAACACCGGGGAGCTGTTTTTT.